The clone carrying this T cell receptor beta chain was seen ten or more times. Its antigen is not identified. This sample was taken from a study of regulatory T cells in long-lasting Graves disease. Study-wide results and limits: Only a small sample size was used, which may have cut accuracy.

Investigators prepared the TCR beta libraries by applying iRepertoire HTBI primers and Arm-PCR of CDR3 regions. TCRdb re-derived calls from the multiplex PCR reads in MiXCR, one entry per CDR3 protein. The table includes some 490,000 distinct CDR3 sequences, about 11% detected once. Documented time point: newly diagnosed GD, antithyroid drugs for less than 3 months. TCR sequences were obtained from RNA taken from PBMCs. This CDR3 has 13 amino acids. The germline V gene has CDR1 MDHEN and CDR2 SYDVKM. Trimming took 7 bases from V and 0 from J, leaving 10 bases between them. The sample also formed part of further work on T cells in Graves' hyperthyroidism and ophthalmopathy. Per that study: HTBI primers were employed in a first-round RT-PCR of the TCR CDR3.

This receptor was obtained from a woman in her twenties or thirties with Graves disease. V is TRBV28 and J is TRBJ2-7; D gene ambiguous. Sample: peripheral blood mononuclear cells (PBMCs), taken at new diagnosis, from a patient treated with antithyroid drugs. CDR3 sequence (DNA): TGTGCCAGCATTAAACCGACCTCCTACGAGCAGTACTTC. It codes for CASIKPTSYEQYF.